The rows below give T cell receptor beta chains drawn from one sample of a study of neoadjuvant anti-PD-1 for oral cavity cancer. Sequencing was performed with immunoSEQ multiplex PCR; in TCRdb, only in-frame clones are kept and a portion is missing. Among about 23,000 clones, 27% were seen once, and the ten largest hold less than 20%. The specimen comprised tumor tissue, sampled after nivolumab (anti-PD-1) treatment. Receptor source: a person aged 40 to 85 with oral cavity squamous cell carcinoma. The CDR3 runs from the conserved cysteine through the conserved F or W. The D gene is left open where the match is weak. Clone sizes are given selectively: once, few, many, or a class where the clone is expanded.

size: NA
D: TRBD1
J: TRBJ1-4
V: TRBV30
CDR3: CAWAEGSGGGEKLFF
DNA: TGTGCCTGGGCAGAAGGATCAGGGGGCGGAGAAAAACTGTTTTTT

size: NA
D: TRBD1
J: TRBJ1-1
V: TRBV4-1
CDR3: CASSLLQGMNTEAFF
DNA: TGCGCCAGCAGCCTACTACAGGGGATGAACACTGAAGCTTTCTTT

size: many
D: TRBD2
J: TRBJ2-2
V: TRBV5-1
CDR3: CASSSRTSGSSGELFF
DNA: TGCGCCAGCAGCTCCCGGACTAGCGGGAGTTCCGGGGAGCTGTTTTTT

size: few
D: NA
J: TRBJ1-5
V: TRBV19
CDR3: CASTQGDQPQHF
DNA: TGTGCCAGTACCCAGGGAGATCAGCCCCAGCATTTT

size: NA
D: NA
J: TRBJ1-1
V: TRBV19
CDR3: CASSINHRITEAFF
DNA: TGTGCCAGTAGCATCAACCACAGGATCACTGAAGCTTTCTTT

size: NA
D: NA
J: TRBJ1-2
V: TRBV10-3
CDR3: CAISGVSGRGYGYTF
DNA: TGTGCCATCAGTGGTGTCTCTGGCAGGGGCTATGGCTACACCTTC

size: NA
D: NA
J: TRBJ1-5
V: TRBV28
CDR3: CASSLWGDQPQHF
DNA: TGTGCCAGCAGTTTATGGGGAGATCAGCCCCAGCATTTT

size: NA
D: NA
J: TRBJ2-1
V: TRBV28
CDR3: CASSLGDYHRVNNEQFF
DNA: TGTGCCAGCAGTTTGGGTGACTACCATCGAGTAAACAATGAGCAGTTCTTC

size: NA
D: NA
J: TRBJ1-1
V: TRBV5-1
CDR3: CASSPDSTNTEAFF
DNA: TGCGCCAGCAGCCCGGACAGTACGAACACTGAAGCTTTCTTT

size: NA
D: NA
J: TRBJ2-7
V: TRBV5-1
CDR3: CASSLASSSYEQYF
DNA: TGCGCCAGCAGCTTAGCGTCCAGCTCCTACGAGCAGTACTTC

size: NA
D: NA
J: TRBJ1-1
V: TRBV19
CDR3: CASSMLGSNTEAFF
DNA: TGTGCCAGTAGTATGCTGGGTTCGAACACTGAAGCTTTCTTT

size: many
D: NA
J: TRBJ1-1
V: TRBV6-5
CDR3: CASKIGSGWDTEAFF
DNA: TGTGCCAGCAAGATTGGGTCAGGGTGGGACACTGAAGCTTTCTTT

size: once
D: NA
J: TRBJ1-4
V: TRBV30
CDR3: CAWTPVGTNEKLFF
DNA: TGTGCCTGGACCCCGGTTGGAACTAATGAAAAACTGTTTTTT

size: NA
D: NA
J: TRBJ1-1
V: TRBV11-2
CDR3: CASRFAGTEAFF
DNA: TGTGCCAGCAGGTTCGCAGGGACTGAAGCTTTCTTT

size: few
D: TRBD1
J: TRBJ1-1
V: TRBV4-1
CDR3: CASSQDMGRGLRTEAFF
DNA: TGCGCCAGCAGCCAAGATATGGGCAGGGGGCTAAGGACTGAAGCTTTCTTT

size: NA
D: TRBD1
J: TRBJ2-7
V: TRBV7-2
CDR3: CASSSWTGPSSYEQYF
DNA: TGTGCCAGCAGCTCCTGGACAGGCCCTAGCTCCTACGAGCAGTACTTC

size: NA
D: NA
J: TRBJ2-1
V: TRBV5-1
CDR3: CASSPTVGYEQFF
DNA: TGCGCCAGCAGCCCGACAGTGGGCTATGAGCAGTTCTTC

size: few
D: NA
J: TRBJ2-5
V: TRBV5-1
CDR3: CASSFEQVQETQYF
DNA: TGCGCCAGCAGTTTTGAACAGGTCCAAGAGACCCAGTACTTC

size: many
D: NA
J: TRBJ2-7
V: TRBV11-2
CDR3: CASSLALRPLSYEQYF
DNA: TGTGCCAGCAGCTTAGCCCTCCGTCCGCTAAGCTACGAGCAGTACTTC

size: NA
D: TRBD1
J: TRBJ1-1
V: TRBV11-2
CDR3: CASSPIRDRRPNTEAFF
DNA: TGTGCCAGCAGCCCCATCCGGGACAGAAGACCGAACACTGAAGCTTTCTTT

size: many
D: NA
J: TRBJ1-1
V: TRBV11-2
CDR3: CASSPGGENTEAFF
DNA: TGTGCCAGCAGCCCCGGGGGAGAAAACACTGAAGCTTTCTTT

size: few
D: NA
J: TRBJ2-1
V: TRBV5-4
CDR3: CASSWPRGSDNEQFF
DNA: TGTGCCAGCAGCTGGCCCCGGGGTTCGGACAATGAGCAGTTCTTC

size: many
D: NA
J: TRBJ1-5
V: TRBV5-1
CDR3: CASSLGTSNQPQHF
DNA: TGCGCCAGCAGCTTGGGTACGAGCAATCAGCCCCAGCATTTT

size: NA
D: NA
J: TRBJ1-5
V: TRBV30
CDR3: CAWNRGGNNQPQHF
DNA: TGTGCCTGGAACCGCGGTGGGAACAATCAGCCCCAGCATTTT

size: many
D: TRBD1
J: TRBJ1-6
V: TRBV2
CDR3: CASTPDRSPLHF
DNA: TGTGCCAGCACCCCGGACAGGTCACCCCTCCACTTT

size: NA
D: NA
J: TRBJ2-1
V: TRBV9
CDR3: CASSVALLSDEQFF
DNA: TGTGCCAGCAGCGTAGCACTATTGTCCGATGAGCAGTTCTTC

size: few
D: TRBD2
J: TRBJ2-1
V: TRBV29-1
CDR3: CSVEPTRETSGRYNEQFF
DNA: TGCAGCGTTGAACCTACCCGAGAGACTAGCGGGAGATACAATGAGCAGTTCTTC

size: few
D: NA
J: TRBJ2-3
V: TRBV5-1
CDR3: CASSQFRSGRSTDTQYF
DNA: TGCGCCAGCAGCCAATTCCGGAGCGGCCGGAGCACAGATACGCAGTATTTT

size: once
D: NA
J: TRBJ1-4
V: TRBV5-1
CDR3: CASSLAGQMNEKLFF
DNA: TGCGCCAGCAGCTTGGCAGGGCAGATGAATGAAAAACTGTTTTTT

size: NA
D: NA
J: TRBJ2-7
V: TRBV14
CDR3: CASSQAYEQYF
DNA: TGTGCCAGCAGCCAGGCCTACGAGCAGTACTTC

size: few
D: NA
J: TRBJ2-3
V: TRBV30
CDR3: CASDRGADTQYF
DNA: TGTGCCTCAGACCGGGGCGCAGATACGCAGTATTTT

size: NA
D: NA
J: TRBJ1-1
V: TRBV18
CDR3: CASSPPMGSRMNTEAFF
DNA: TGTGCCAGCTCACCTCCTATGGGCTCCCGGATGAACACTGAAGCTTTCTTT

size: NA
D: NA
J: TRBJ2-7
V: TRBV4-1
CDR3: CASSQVVIRGGWEQYF
DNA: TGCGCCAGCAGCCAAGTCGTGATCAGAGGAGGCTGGGAGCAGTACTTC

size: NA
D: NA
J: TRBJ2-3
V: TRBV29-1
CDR3: CSVATGTYTDTQYF
DNA: TGCAGCGTTGCGACAGGGACTTACACAGATACGCAGTATTTT

size: few
D: TRBD2
J: TRBJ2-1
V: TRBV5-1
CDR3: CASSLGTAGGYNEQFF
DNA: TGCGCCAGCAGCTTGGGAACCGCGGGAGGGTACAATGAGCAGTTCTTC

size: NA
D: NA
J: TRBJ2-6
V: TRBV7-9
CDR3: CAGKPARGANVLTF
DNA: TGTGCCGGAAAGCCAGCTCGGGGGGCCAACGTCCTGACTTTC

size: NA
D: TRBD1
J: TRBJ2-7
V: TRBV28
CDR3: CASRSPDRGSYEQYF
DNA: TGTGCCAGCAGATCACCGGACAGGGGATCCTACGAGCAGTACTTC

size: NA
D: TRBD2
J: TRBJ2-1
V: TRBV28
CDR3: CASSSPGTSGYNEQFF
DNA: TGTGCCAGCAGTTCCCCCGGGACTAGCGGGTACAATGAGCAGTTCTTC

size: many
D: NA
J: TRBJ1-1
V: TRBV7-9
CDR3: CASSLDGGTEAFF
DNA: TGTGCCAGCAGCTTAGATGGGGGGACTGAAGCTTTCTTT

size: many
D: NA
J: TRBJ2-5
V: TRBV15
CDR3: CATSRGLGGAETQYF
DNA: TGTGCCACCAGCAGAGGTCTAGGAGGTGCAGAGACCCAGTACTTC

size: many
D: NA
J: TRBJ1-1
V: TRBV11-1
CDR3: CASSPGGYTEAFF
DNA: TGTGCCAGCAGCCCTGGGGGGTACACTGAAGCTTTCTTT

size: NA
D: TRBD2
J: TRBJ2-1
V: TRBV14
CDR3: CASSQEGLAGVFGTYNEQFF
DNA: TGTGCCAGCAGCCAAGAGGGACTAGCGGGAGTATTCGGGACCTACAATGAGCAGTTCTTC

size: few
D: NA
J: TRBJ2-7
V: TRBV5-1
CDR3: CASRATPHEQYF
DNA: TGCGCCAGCAGGGCAACACCCCACGAGCAGTACTTC

size: NA
D: NA
J: TRBJ2-3
V: TRBV19
CDR3: CASSEMDTQYF
DNA: TGTGCCAGTAGTGAGATGGATACGCAGTATTTT

size: once
D: NA
J: TRBJ1-6
V: TRBV25-1
CDR3: CASRVQGPNSPLHF
DNA: TGTGCCAGCAGGGTACAGGGACCGAATTCACCCCTCCACTTT

size: NA
D: NA
J: TRBJ2-7
V: TRBV18
CDR3: CASSPGRPSYEQYF
DNA: TGTGCCAGCTCACCGGGCAGACCGTCCTACGAGCAGTACTTC

size: few
D: NA
J: TRBJ1-3
V: TRBV6-1
CDR3: CASSVSGNTIYF
DNA: TGTGCCAGCAGTGTATCCGGAAACACCATATATTTT

size: few
D: NA
J: TRBJ2-7
V: TRBV30
CDR3: CAWSVWGYEQYF
DNA: TGTGCCTGGAGTGTTTGGGGATACGAGCAGTACTTC

size: NA
D: NA
J: TRBJ1-2
V: TRBV5-1
CDR3: CASSLGGGSYGYTF
DNA: TGCGCCAGCAGCTTGGGAGGCGGGAGCTATGGCTACACCTTC

size: few
D: NA
J: TRBJ1-4
V: TRBV13
CDR3: CASSFGYNEKLFF
DNA: TGTGCCAGCAGCTTCGGTTATAATGAAAAACTGTTTTTT

size: medium-sized
D: NA
J: TRBJ1-5
V: TRBV5-8
CDR3: CASSRGGRSNNQPQHF
DNA: TGTGCCAGCAGCCGTGGTGGGCGGAGCAACAATCAGCCCCAGCATTTT

size: many
D: TRBD1
J: TRBJ1-5
V: TRBV7-8
CDR3: CASSLTGGNQPQHF
DNA: TGTGCCAGCAGCTTGACAGGGGGCAATCAGCCCCAGCATTTT

size: few
D: NA
J: TRBJ1-4
V: TRBV5-1
CDR3: CASSPTDREKLFF
DNA: TGCGCCAGCAGCCCGACTGACAGGGAAAAACTGTTTTTT

size: NA
D: NA
J: TRBJ2-3
V: TRBV9
CDR3: CASSARQNTDTQYF
DNA: TGTGCCAGCAGCGCTCGACAGAACACAGATACGCAGTATTTT

size: NA
D: NA
J: TRBJ1-2
V: TRBV4-2
CDR3: CASRTTGGNNYGYTF
DNA: TGTGCCAGCAGGACAACAGGAGGTAATAACTATGGCTACACCTTC

size: few
D: NA
J: TRBJ2-5
V: TRBV5-1
CDR3: CASRDFRGETQYF
DNA: TGCGCCAGCAGAGACTTCCGGGGGGAGACCCAGTACTTC

size: NA
D: NA
J: TRBJ2-7
V: TRBV4-1
CDR3: CASSQVTTNQVGYF
DNA: TGCGCCAGCAGCCAAGTAACTACCAACCAAGTAGGGTACTTC